This T cell receptor (beta chain) was documented in a study of OX40 agonist ivuxolimab in advanced cancers. TCRdb's table, derived via immunoSEQ multiplex PCR, lists solely in-frame clones and lacks some. Of 30,000 to 40,000 clones in the sample, around 90% were seen once. In germline, CDR1 is SGHNT, CDR2 YYREEE (reference sequence). The CDR3 is 15 amino acids. After removal of 0 bases from V and 2 bases from J, the junction contained 5 bases not matched to a gene. The rearrangement links TRBV5-4 to TRBJ2-7; the match to TRBD2 covers 7 bases. This clonotype was sampled from an adult with an advanced solid tumor such as melanoma, head and neck, liver or kidney cancer. The sample was CD4+ or CD8+ T cells sorted from blood, taken in a trial of the OX40 agonist ivuxolimab. CDR3: CASSLGGSVPYEQYF. Here the CDR3 DNA reads TGTGCCAGCAGCTTGGGCGGGAGTGTTCCCTACGAGCAGTACTTC. The full variable domain, completed using reference TRBV5-4 and TRBJ2-7, is ETGVTQSPTHLIKTRGQQVTLRCSSQSGHNTVSWYQQALGQGPQFIFQYYREEENGRGNFPPRFSGLQFPNYSSELNVNALELDDSALYLCASSLGGSVPYEQYFGPGTRLTVT.